The 9 T cell receptor beta chains below come from one sample, sequenced in a study of T-cell memory formation after mild COVID-19. MiXCR, applied by TCRdb to the 5' RACE reads, yields one record per CDR3 protein. The table has fewer than 700,000 distinct CDR3 sequences, 18% seen once. Sequencing used PBMCs or a T cell subset sorted from them (not recorded which). Receptors were obtained from an adult woman who had mild COVID-19 (a few samples of this study predate the infection). Cell type and time point are not known.

This clonotype was seen just once. The chain uses TRBV20-1 and TRBJ1-5; possible D gene TRBD1, 5 bases. Germline-derived CDR1 and CDR2 are DFQATT and SNEGSKA (reference sequence). The length of the CDR3 is 12 residues. V was shortened by 3 bases and J by 6 bases, with 9 bases between the two germline ends. The CDR3 sequence is CSARAGTQPQHF. For the CDR3, the DNA is TGCAGTGCTAGGGCAGGGACTCAGCCCCAGCATTTT.

V and J are TRBV20-1 and TRBJ2-1; the match to TRBD2 covers 11 bases. The CDR3 contains 14 residues. With V trimmed by 5 bases and J by 4 bases, 4 bases remained unmatched. Germline V CDR1 and CDR2: DFQATT, SNEGSKA (reference sequence). CDR3 DNA sequence: TGCAGTGCTTTACTAGCGGGAGTGTACAATGAGCAGTTCTTC. Translating it yields CSALLAGVYNEQFF.

The chain links TRBV14 to TRBJ2-5, with 8 bases aligning to TRBD2. This CDR3 spans 16 amino acids. Trimming removed 3 bases from V and 4 bases from J; junction bases left unmatched: 10. Germline loops: CDR1 SGHDN, CDR2 FVKESK. The DNA for the CDR3 is TGTGCCAGCAGCCAGGCGGGACTAGGACCCTCAGAGACCCAGTACTTC. Encoded protein: CASSQAGLGPSETQYF.

Here the CDR3 DNA reads TGTGCCAGCATCGGACTAGCGGGGGTAAAGGGCGGGGAGCTGTTTTTT. It yields the protein CASIGLAGVKGGELFF. The chain joins TRBV5-6 to TRBJ2-2; 13 nucleotides align to TRBD2. Trimming cost V 6 bases and J 7 bases; bases outside gene matches: 9. CDR1 and CDR2 from the germline V gene are SGHDT and YYEEEE. The CDR3 is made up of 16 amino acids.

This clonotype was seen at least ten times. The rearrangement uses TRBV9 and TRBJ2-7; D is possibly TRBD1 (6 bases). Germline CDR1 reads SGDLS; CDR2 reads YYNGEE. The length of the CDR3 is 12 residues. The ends were cut back, 7 bases at V and 7 bases at J, with 15 bases in the middle. The CDR3 coding sequence is TGTGCCAGCTCAGGGGACGATTGGGAGCAGTACTTC. It translates to CASSGDDWEQYF.

There are a few counts of this clonotype. This chain connects TRBV25-1 to TRBJ1-1; D may be TRBD1 (6 bases). Trimming stripped 6 bases from V and 5 bases from J, with 16 bases between. Germline values: CDR1 MGHDK, CDR2 SYGVNS. CDR3 size: 14 residues. The CDR3 nucleotides are TGTGCCAGCAGGGTCAGGGGAAAGGGTACTGAAGCTTTCTTT. Its protein is CASRVRGKGTEAFF.

In its sample, this clonotype was seen a few times. The V call is TRBV21-1, the J call TRBJ2-7; the tabulated D call, TRBD2, remains unverified against the DNA. TRBV21-1 represents a pseudogene. This CDR3 has 16 residues. In DNA, the CDR3 is TGTGCCAGCAGCAAACCGGGGGCTAGCGGCTCCTACGAGCAGTACTTC. This translates into CASSKPGASGSYEQYF.

The J gene is TRBJ2-1, the V gene TRBV6-6; no definite D call. The CDR3 contains 12 residues. CDR1 is MNHNY and CDR2 is SVGAGI in the germline V gene (reference sequence). Trimming pared 2 bases from V and 11 bases from J, leaving 10 bases between. CDR3 bases: TGTGCCAGCAGTTACGAGTGGGCTCAGCAGTTCTTC. This gives the protein CASSYEWAQQFF.

The table lists this clonotype with a few counts. The junction departs from germline at one end; a sequencing error may be responsible. The rearrangement links TRBV5-1 to TRBJ2-7; D possibly corresponds to TRBD2 (7 bases). Germline V gives CDR1 SGHRS, CDR2 YFSETQ. The CDR3 sequence is 16 residues long. CDR3 DNA: TGCGCCAGCAGCTTGTTGACGGGGGGCCTTACCTACGATCAGTACTTC. This codes for CASSLLTGGLTYDQYF.